This T cell receptor (beta chain) was retrieved from a study of blood T cell repertoires in COVID-19. Study information: Acute and convalescent COVID-19 specimens originated in the United States, Italy and Spain. T cells, B-cell-depleted T cells, or PBMCs supplied cDNA or gDNA.

Per the original methods: Nucleated cell number was recorded as an estimate derived from reference gene primer amplification. Sequencing used immunoSEQ multiplex PCR; TCRdb keeps in-frame clones, though not all of them. V and J calls plus clone size are reproduced from that table; the DNA served to infer D and trimming. The data show around 140,000 clones, 65% to 80% seen once. Turning to this clone: Other DNA sequences in this specimen translate into the identical CDR3.

Specimen: peripheral blood. The sequence came from a woman aged 60-70 years with acute or convalescent COVID-19.

The CDR3 region is CASSISVYGYTF. In DNA form, the CDR3 reads TGTGCCAGTAGTATTTCCGTTTATGGCTACACCTTC. The rearrangement links TRBV19 to TRBJ1-2; D gene uncertain. Trimming shortened V by 3 bases and J by 5 bases, and 7 bases separated the two germline ends. This CDR3 region has 12 residues. Germline-derived CDR1 and CDR2 are LNHDA and SQIVND (reference sequence).